A single sample is the source of the 26 T cell receptor beta chains below, sequenced in a study of PD-1 blockade in classical Hodgkin lymphoma. Every one of the patients relapsed after autologous stem cell transplantation (brentuximab vedotin exposure was variable). Produced via immunoSEQ multiplex PCR; TCRdb's table is partial and in-frame only. The sample contains roughly 61,000 clones, 80% to 90% of which appear only once. This specimen was peripheral blood mononuclear cells (PBMCs), taken at baseline. Receptors originate from a human donor with classical Hodgkin lymphoma.

The rearrangement joins TRBV7-9 to TRBJ2-5; D is perhaps TRBD1 (6 bases). Deletions cut 1 base from V and 0 bases from J, with 12 bases between. CDR1 and CDR2 from the germline V gene are SEHNR and FQNEAQ (reference sequence). The CDR3 covers 16 residues. The CDR3 nucleotides read TGTGCCAGCAGCTTAGGACAGGAATTATACCAAGAGACCCAGTACTTC. It codes for CASSLGQELYQETQYF.

The chain joins TRBV27 to TRBJ2-7; maybe TRBD2 (6 bases). Trimming took 5 bases from V and 0 from J, leaving 20 bases between them. Germline V gene lookup returns CDR1 MNHEY and CDR2 SMNVEV (reference sequence). The CDR3 totals 17 residues. CDR3 sequence reads: CASSPLGGIPFSYEQYF. The CDR3 DNA follows: TGTGCCAGCAGTCCCCTGGGGGGTATCCCTTTCTCCTACGAGCAGTACTTC.

In its sample, this clone was seen once. The J gene is TRBJ1-1, the V gene TRBV19; weak D call: TRBD1 (5 bases). The CDR3 has 17 residues. Germline CDR1 and CDR2: LNHDA and SQIVND (reference sequence). Trimming took 5 bases from V and 3 from J, leaving 22 bases between them. The CDR3 nucleotides read TGTGCCAGTAGTCTCAACCGCGGCAGGGTATTCGACACTGAAGCTTTCTTT. Translation: CASSLNRGRVFDTEAFF.

The rearrangement joins TRBV29-1 to TRBJ1-1, with 12 bases that match TRBD1. The CDR3 is 16 residues long. V shed 3 bases and J 3 bases; nucleotides not matched to a gene: 8. CDR1 is SQVTM, CDR2 ANQGSEA, per germline. CDR3 nucleotides: TGCAGCGTTGAGTCGGGACAGGGGGCTCAGGACACTGAAGCTTTCTTT. This translates into CSVESGQGAQDTEAFF.

This chain connects TRBV7-9 to TRBJ2-4, with D unresolved. Deletions cut 4 bases from V and 0 bases from J, with 13 bases between. The CDR3 is 16 residues long. Germline V CDR1 and CDR2: SEHNR, FQNEAQ (reference sequence). CDR3 coding DNA: TGTGCCAGCAGCTCCATATGGCCTGGAGCCAAAAACATTCAGTACTTC. Encoded protein: CASSSIWPGAKNIQYF. Full variable domain (rest looked up from reference TRBV7-9 and TRBJ2-4): DTGVSQNPRHKITKRGQNVTFRCDPISEHNRLYWYRQTLGQGPEFLTYFQNEAQLEKSRLLSDRFSAERPKGSFSTLEIQRTEQGDSAMYLCASSSIWPGAKNIQYFGAGTRLSVL.

This rearrangement joins TRBV10-1 to TRBJ2-5; 9 bases match TRBD1. Trimming cost V 10 bases and J 5 bases; bases outside gene matches: 8. CDR3 length: 13 amino acids. Germline V gene data show CDR1 as WNHNN and CDR2 as SYGVQD (reference sequence). The chain's CDR3 is CATSTGGVETQYF. CDR3 coding DNA: TGCGCCACCTCGACAGGGGGAGTGGAGACCCAGTACTTC.

V usage is TRBV11-2 and J usage is TRBJ2-2; D may be TRBD1 (6 bases). Germline lookup yields CDR1 SGHAT and CDR2 FQNNGV. The V end lost 2 bases, the J end lost 1 base, and 11 bases lay between the germline ends. The CDR3 contains 16 residues. CDR3 loop: CASSLLRDMNTGELFF. The CDR3 nucleotides read TGTGCCAGCAGCTTATTAAGGGACATGAACACCGGGGAGCTGTTTTTT.

This clone turned up a few times. The chain is built from TRBV28 and TRBJ1-1, with a weak D call TRBD1 (6 bases). This CDR3 spans 14 amino acids. CDR1 and CDR2 from the germline V gene are MDHEN and SYDVKM. V lost 6 bases, J lost 4 bases, and 15 bases lay in between. The CDR3 sequence: CASRDLGGGTEAFF. The CDR3 bases are TGTGCCAGCAGAGACTTAGGGGGAGGCACTGAAGCTTTCTTT.

The J gene is TRBJ2-2, the V gene TRBV10-1, with 9 positions matching TRBD1. With V trimmed by 4 bases and J by 2 bases, 11 bases remained unmatched. Germline values: CDR1 WNHNN, CDR2 SYGVQD (reference sequence). CDR3 length: 18 residues. CDR3 DNA sequence: TGCGCCAGCAGTGTTGCCCCCAATACAGGGGGCAACACCGGGGAGCTGTTTTTT. It yields the protein CASSVAPNTGGNTGELFF.

The V and J genes are TRBV6-4 and TRBJ2-5, with D maybe TRBD1 (6 bases). The closer fit of TRBJ2-7 to the DNA end suggests the J call may be wrong. CDR1 is MRHNA and CDR2 is SNTAGT in the germline V gene. The CDR3 is 14 residues long. The CDR3 DNA reads TGTGCCAGCAGTGCCCAGACAGGAGGCTACGAGCAGTACTTC. It translates to CASSAQTGGYEQYF.

The chain joins TRBV5-1 to TRBJ1-3, with TRBD1 as a possible D gene (6 bases). This CDR3 comprises 17 residues. V was shortened by 0 bases and J by 0 bases, with 13 bases between the two germline ends. Germline V gene data show CDR1 as SGHRS and CDR2 as YFSETQ. The CDR3 sequence is CASSLAGAPLSGNTIYF. DNA for the CDR3: TGCGCCAGCAGCTTGGCGGGGGCCCCCCTCTCTGGAAACACCATATATTTT.

This clone was picked up one time. The V gene is TRBV13, the J gene TRBJ2-7, with TRBD1 identical over 9 bases. The CDR3 extends over 14 amino acids. Germline-derived CDR1 and CDR2 are PRHDT and FYEKMQ (reference sequence). J gave up 4 bases and V 6 bases, and 7 bases lay outside the gene matches. In DNA, the CDR3 is TGTGCCAGCAGAAGGGGGACAGGGTCGTACGAGCAGTACTTC. This gives the protein CASRRGTGSYEQYF. The variable domain in full, completed from reference TRBV13 and TRBJ2-7, reads AAGVIQSPRHLIKEKRETATLKCYPIPRHDTVYWYQQGPGQDPQFLISFYEKMQSDKGSIPDRFSAQQFSDYHSELNMSSLELGDSALYFCASRRGTGSYEQYFGPGTRLTVT.

V and J are TRBV7-9 and TRBJ2-7, with TRBD1 matching 9 bases. Germline V CDR1 and CDR2: SEHNR, FQNEAQ (reference sequence). The CDR3 has 12 residues. J lost 4 bases, V lost 8 bases, and 3 bases had no gene match. This CDR3 reads CASGDREYEQYF. Written as DNA, the CDR3 is TGTGCCAGCGGGGACAGGGAATACGAGCAGTACTTC.

The chain has TRBV6-1 and TRBJ1-3; 7 bases agree with TRBD1. CDR1 is MNHNS, CDR2 SASEGT, per germline. This CDR3 contains 13 residues. With 8 bases clipped from V and 7 bases from J, the junction kept 8 bases outside the gene matches. The CDR3 protein is CASSTGEGNTIYF. The CDR3 DNA is TGTGCCAGCTCTACAGGGGAGGGGAACACCATATATTTT.

The chain links TRBV7-9 to TRBJ2-5; D call uncertain. V lost 2 bases to trimming and J lost 1 base, with 5 bases between them. CDR1 and CDR2 (germline): SEHNR, FQNEAQ (reference sequence). The CDR3 is made up of 13 amino acids. CDR3 amino acids: CASSLTPQETQYF. The CDR3 coding sequence is TGTGCCAGCAGCTTAACACCCCAAGAGACCCAGTACTTC.

This rearrangement joins TRBV5-1 to TRBJ2-6, with D perhaps matching TRBD1 (6 bases). There are 16 residues in the CDR3. CDR1 SGHRS and CDR2 YFSETQ come from the germline V gene. V was trimmed by 0 bases and J by 4 bases, leaving 11 bases between them. The CDR3, as DNA: TGCGCCAGCAGCTTGGAGGGGGTATCAGGGGCCAACGTCCTGACTTTC. It yields the protein CASSLEGVSGANVLTF.

The chain employs TRBV18 and TRBJ1-1, with 7 bases lining up with TRBD1. CDR1 KGHSH and CDR2 LQKENI come from the germline V gene. The CDR3 has 14 residues. V lost 2 bases, J lost 5 bases, and 5 bases stayed unmatched. Here the CDR3 DNA reads TGTGCCAGCTCACCAGGGGGACAGAGGACTGAAGCTTTCTTT. Residues: CASSPGGQRTEAFF.

V gene TRBV6-1 combines with J gene TRBJ2-2; perhaps D is TRBD1 or TRBD2 (6 bases each). The germline gives CDR1 MNHNS, CDR2 SASEGT. Trimming removed 1 base at V and 4 bases at J, with 16 bases between. This CDR3 has 17 residues. For the CDR3, the DNA is TGTGCCAGCAGTGAAGGAGGGGGAGGTCCGGGCACCGGGGAGCTGTTTTTT. Translation gives CASSEGGGGPGTGELFF.

The rearrangement joins TRBV25-1 to TRBJ1-2; no definite D call. CDR1 and CDR2 (germline): MGHDK, SYGVNS. The CDR3 extends over 11 amino acids. Trimming pared 4 bases from V and 8 bases from J, leaving 8 bases between. The CDR3 here is CASSGRYGYTF. In DNA form, the CDR3 reads TGTGCCAGCAGTGGTCGGTACGGCTACACCTTC.

The genes are TRBV30 and TRBJ1-2, with TRBD1 identical over 8 bases. CDR1 and CDR2 (germline): GTSNPN, SVGIG (reference sequence). There are 15 residues in the CDR3. Trimming at V came to 5 bases and at J to 2 bases, leaving 10 bases not matched to a gene. Here the CDR3 DNA reads TGTGCCTGGGGGCCAGGGGGCAGGGGAAACTATGGCTACACCTTC. Translating gives CAWGPGGRGNYGYTF.

V is TRBV2 and J is TRBJ2-3; D is possibly TRBD1 (5 bases). The length of the CDR3 is 16 residues. The ends were cut back, 4 bases at V and 2 bases at J, with 16 bases in the middle. Germline V gene sequence: CDR1 SNHLY, CDR2 FYNNEI. This CDR3 is CASSVLGRGLTDTQYF. In nucleotides, the CDR3 is TGTGCCAGCAGTGTCTTGGGTAGGGGCCTCACAGATACGCAGTATTTT. The variable domain in full, completed from reference TRBV2 and TRBJ2-3, reads EPEVTQTPSHQVTQMGQEVILRCVPISNHLYFYWYRQILGQKVEFLVSFYNNEISEKSEIFDDQFSVERPDGSNFTLKIRSTKLEDSAMYFCASSVLGRGLTDTQYFGPGTRLTVL.

The chain recombines TRBV5-1 with TRBJ2-7; 11 bases map to TRBD2. CDR1 SGHRS and CDR2 YFSETQ come from the germline V gene. The V and J ends lost 2 bases and 0 bases, in that order; junction bases with no gene match: 7. This CDR3 spans 17 amino acids. The CDR3 DNA reads as TGCGCCAGCAGCTTACGACTAGCGGGAAACCCCTCCTACGAGCAGTACTTC. This translates into CASSLRLAGNPSYEQYF.

This chain joins TRBV19 and TRBJ1-4; D is uncertain. Germline-derived CDR1 and CDR2 are LNHDA and SQIVND (reference sequence). Trimming removed 5 bases from V and 0 bases from J, with 13 bases in between. The CDR3 length is 16 residues. Here the CDR3 reads CASSPPEPTTNEKLFF. DNA of the CDR3: TGTGCCAGTAGTCCCCCCGAGCCGACAACTAATGAAAAACTGTTTTTT.

This clone appeared once. The chain is built from TRBV25-1 and TRBJ1-1; perhaps TRBD1 as D (6 bases). Germline V lookup: CDR1 MGHDK, CDR2 SYGVNS. Deletions cut 7 bases from V and 10 bases from J, with 19 bases between. The length of the CDR3 is 13 residues. CDR3 sequence: CASTQSGVQRAFF. Written as DNA, the CDR3 is TGTGCCAGCACACAATCAGGGGTCCAGCGAGCTTTCTTT.

This rearrangement joins TRBV19 to TRBJ2-1; 7 bases match TRBD2. J was trimmed by 0 bases and V by 1 base; bases with no gene match: 0. Germline lookup yields CDR1 LNHDA and CDR2 SQIVND (reference sequence). CDR3 length: 15 amino acids. Written as DNA, the CDR3 is TGTGCCAGTAGTATAGGGGGGGGCTCCTACAATGAGCAGTTCTTC. Its translation is CASSIGGGSYNEQFF.

V and J are TRBV19 and TRBJ2-3; D may be TRBD2 (5 bases). The length of the CDR3 is 13 residues. Per the germline V gene, CDR1 is LNHDA and CDR2 is SQIVND (reference sequence). The germline V and J ends were trimmed by 7 bases and 3 bases, with 11 bases remaining between them. The CDR3 is CASNGRTTDTQYF. DNA of the CDR3: TGTGCCAGTAATGGGAGAACGACAGATACGCAGTATTTT.